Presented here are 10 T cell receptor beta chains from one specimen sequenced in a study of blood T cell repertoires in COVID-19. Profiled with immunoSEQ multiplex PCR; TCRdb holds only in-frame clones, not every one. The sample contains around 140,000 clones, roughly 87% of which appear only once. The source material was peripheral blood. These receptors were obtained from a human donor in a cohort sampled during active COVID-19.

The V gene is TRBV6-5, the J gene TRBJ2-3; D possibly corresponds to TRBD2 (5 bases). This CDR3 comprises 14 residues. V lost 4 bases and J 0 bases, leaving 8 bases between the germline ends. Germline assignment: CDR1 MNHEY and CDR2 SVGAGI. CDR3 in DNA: TGTGCCAGCAGTTGGGGAGTTAGCACAGATACGCAGTATTTT. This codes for CASSWGVSTDTQYF.

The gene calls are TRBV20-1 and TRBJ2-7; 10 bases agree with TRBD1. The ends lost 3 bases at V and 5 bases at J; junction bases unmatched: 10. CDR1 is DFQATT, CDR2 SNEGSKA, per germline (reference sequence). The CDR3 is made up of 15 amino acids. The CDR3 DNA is TGCAGTGCTAGTGGGGGGACAGGGGTTGAGGACGAGCAGTACTTC. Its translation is CSASGGTGVEDEQYF.

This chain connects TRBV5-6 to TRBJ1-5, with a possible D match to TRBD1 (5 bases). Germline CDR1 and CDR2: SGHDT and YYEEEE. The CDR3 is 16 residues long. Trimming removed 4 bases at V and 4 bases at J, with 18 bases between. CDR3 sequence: CASSAQTGVGNQPQHF. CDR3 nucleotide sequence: TGTGCCAGCAGCGCTCAGACGGGGGTGGGAAATCAGCCCCAGCATTTT.

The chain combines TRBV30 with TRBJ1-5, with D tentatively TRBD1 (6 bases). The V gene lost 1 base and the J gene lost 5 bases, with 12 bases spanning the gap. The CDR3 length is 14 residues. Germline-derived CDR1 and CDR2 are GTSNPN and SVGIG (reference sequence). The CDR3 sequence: CAWSGGGGYQPQHF. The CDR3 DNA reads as TGTGCCTGGAGTGGAGGGGGGGGGTATCAGCCCCAGCATTTT.

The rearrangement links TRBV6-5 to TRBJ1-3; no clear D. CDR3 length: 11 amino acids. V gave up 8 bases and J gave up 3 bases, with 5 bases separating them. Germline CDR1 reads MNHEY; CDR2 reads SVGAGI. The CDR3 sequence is CASVVGNTIYF. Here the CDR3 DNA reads TGTGCCAGCGTCGTTGGAAACACCATATATTTT.

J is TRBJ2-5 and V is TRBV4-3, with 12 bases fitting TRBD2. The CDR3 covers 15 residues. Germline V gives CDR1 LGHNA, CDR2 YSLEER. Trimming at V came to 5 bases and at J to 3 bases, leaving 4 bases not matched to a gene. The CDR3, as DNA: TGCGCCAGCAGCTCCCGACTAGCGGGGGAAGAGACCCAGTACTTC. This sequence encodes CASSSRLAGEETQYF.

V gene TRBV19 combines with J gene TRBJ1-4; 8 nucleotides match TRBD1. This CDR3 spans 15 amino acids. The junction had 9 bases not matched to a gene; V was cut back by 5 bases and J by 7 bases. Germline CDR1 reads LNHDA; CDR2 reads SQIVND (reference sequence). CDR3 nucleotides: TGTGCCAGTAGTCCCCTCCTTGGACAGGGTGAAAAACTGTTTTTT. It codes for CASSPLLGQGEKLFF. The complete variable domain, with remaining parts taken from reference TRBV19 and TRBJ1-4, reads DGGITQSPKYLFRKEGQNVTLSCEQNLNHDAMYWYRQDPGQGLRLIYYSQIVNDFQKGDIAEGYSVSREKKESFPLTVTSAQKNPTAFYLCASSPLLGQGEKLFFGSGTQLSVL.

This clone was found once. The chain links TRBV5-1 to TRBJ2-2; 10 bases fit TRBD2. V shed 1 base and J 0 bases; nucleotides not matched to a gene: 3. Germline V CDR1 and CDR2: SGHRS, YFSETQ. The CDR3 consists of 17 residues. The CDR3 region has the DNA TGCGCCAGCAGCTTGTTAGCGGGGGGACCGAACACCGGGGAGCTGTTTTTT. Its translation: CASSLLAGGPNTGELFF.

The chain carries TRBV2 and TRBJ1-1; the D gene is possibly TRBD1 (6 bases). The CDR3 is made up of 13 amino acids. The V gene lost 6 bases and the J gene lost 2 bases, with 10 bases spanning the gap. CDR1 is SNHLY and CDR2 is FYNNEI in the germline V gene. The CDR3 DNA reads TGTGCCAGCAGCGGGGACACTAACACTGAAGCTTTCTTT. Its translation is CASSGDTNTEAFF.

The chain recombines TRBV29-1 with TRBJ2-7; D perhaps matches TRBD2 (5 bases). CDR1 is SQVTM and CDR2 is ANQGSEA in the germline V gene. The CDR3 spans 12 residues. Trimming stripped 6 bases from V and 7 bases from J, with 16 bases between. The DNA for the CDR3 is TGCAGCGTCGCCGGGGTCCTAGGAGAGCAGTACTTC. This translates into CSVAGVLGEQYF.